The present entry profiles one TCR beta chain with its context. What it binds is not known. MiXCR, run by TCRdb on the 5' RACE reads, gives a single entry per CDR3 protein. Of 350,000 to 500,000 distinct CDR3 sequences in the sample, around 18% were seen once. The data originate from a study of identical twins. Each donor was a healthy Caucasian. Whole-study findings and limits: Abundant beta clonotypes from cord blood bore fewer insertions; memory repertoires lacked this pattern.

Trimming removed 6 bases at V and 2 bases at J, with 10 bases between. This CDR3 has 12 amino acids. Germline CDR1 DFQATT, CDR2 SNEGSKA (reference sequence). The specimen was naive T cells sorted from blood. The gene calls are TRBV20-1 and TRBJ2-5; D is perhaps TRBD2 (6 bases). The receptor was derived from a man aged 50-59 years in good health. The chain's CDR3 is CSAWDWQETQYF. CDR3 sequence (DNA): TGCAGTGCCTGGGACTGGCAAGAGACCCAGTACTTC.